This TCR beta chain was recovered during a study of blood T cell repertoires in COVID-19. On the study more broadly: In each case, the material was cDNA or gDNA derived from T cells, B-cell-depleted T cells, or PBMCs.

CDR1 is SGHNT and CDR2 is YYREEE in the germline V gene (reference sequence). The CDR3 consists of 16 residues. Unmatched junction bases numbered 7, after V lost 3 bases and J lost 4 bases. Patients in Seattle were enrolled during active infection, then followed longitudinally. Per the authors' pipeline: Counts of nucleated cells, estimated from reference gene primer amplification, were obtained. Method: immunoSEQ multiplex PCR; TCRdb's copy keeps in-frame clones and lacks some. D and trimming were read from the DNA, whereas the V and J calls and clone size are those reported in that table. The data show around 70,000 clones, approximately 80% seen once.

This clonotype was sampled from a man aged 45-60 years with COVID-19, enrolled during active disease. What was sequenced was peripheral blood. The chain links TRBV5-4 to TRBJ2-7, with 13 bases aligning to TRBD2. As DNA, the CDR3 is TGTGCCAGCAGCTCCGGCTGGACTAGCGGGAGTTACGAGCAGTACTTC. Its protein is CASSSGWTSGSYEQYF.